One sample yielded the 5 T cell receptor beta chains listed below, sequenced in a study of regulatory T cells in long-lasting Graves disease. The time point: newly diagnosed GD, antithyroid drugs for less than 3 months. PBMCs provided the RNA from which the TCR library was made. Researchers made TCR beta libraries by using iRepertoire HTBI primers and running Arm-PCR on CDR3 regions. TCRdb processed the multiplex PCR reads anew with MiXCR; each CDR3 protein has one entry. The table shows 350,000 to 500,000 distinct CDR3 sequences, with about 14% occurring only once. The sample was also reused in another study, on T cells in Graves' hyperthyroidism and ophthalmopathy.

Sequencing used peripheral blood mononuclear cells (PBMCs), obtained at new diagnosis, from a patient treated with antithyroid drugs. Every receptor here comes from a woman between 45 and 65 years old with Graves disease.

This clonotype was recorded at least ten times. J is TRBJ2-1 and V is TRBV5-1; D uncertain. Germline V gives CDR1 SGHRS, CDR2 YFSETQ. The CDR3 totals 14 residues. Trimming stripped 2 bases from V and 6 bases from J, with 12 bases between. The CDR3 loop is CASSFVGTGNEQFF. The CDR3 bases are TGCGCCAGCAGCTTTGTTGGAACGGGCAATGAGCAGTTCTTC.

This clonotype was seen a few times. The rearrangement uses TRBV18 and TRBJ2-5, with D perhaps matching TRBD1 (5 bases). The length of the CDR3 is 17 residues. Germline V gives CDR1 KGHSH, CDR2 LQKENI. V shed 3 bases and J shed 0 bases, with 17 bases lying between them. The CDR3 reads CASSPLGVRQYQETQYF. The CDR3, as DNA: TGTGCCAGCTCACCTCTGGGCGTCAGACAGTACCAAGAGACCCAGTACTTC.

There are a few counts of this clonotype. The chain links TRBV19 to TRBJ1-2; D ambiguous. Per the germline V gene, CDR1 is LNHDA and CDR2 is SQIVND (reference sequence). V gave up 3 bases and J gave up 10 bases, with 15 bases separating them. CDR3 size: 13 residues. CDR3 coding DNA: TGTGCCAGTAGTATGGATGAGGGTGTACACTACACCTTC. Protein: CASSMDEGVHYTF.

Ten or more counts support this clonotype. The J gene is TRBJ2-5, the V gene TRBV7-9; D not certain. V was clipped by 2 bases and J by 1 base, with 17 bases between them. Germline CDR1 is SEHNR and CDR2 is FQNEAQ (reference sequence). The CDR3 loop spans 17 amino acids. CDR3 loop: CASSLNRNSIIQETQYF. DNA for the CDR3: TGTGCCAGCAGCTTAAATCGGAACAGTATAATCCAAGAGACCCAGTACTTC.

This clonotype was detected ten times or more. The chain joins TRBV2 to TRBJ2-7, with D unclear. Germline assignment: CDR1 SNHLY and CDR2 FYNNEI. The V and J ends lost 8 bases and 4 bases respectively, with 9 bases between them. CDR3 size: 11 residues. The CDR3 coding sequence is TGTGCCAGCGACTTTAAGTACGAGCAGTACTTC. Amino acid sequence: CASDFKYEQYF.